These T cell receptor beta chains were read from a single sample in a study of shared clonotypes between healthy human individuals. Profiled with immunoSEQ multiplex PCR; TCRdb holds only in-frame clones, not every one. The repertoire holds 800,000 to 950,000 clones, with roughly 96% as singletons. Sample: naive CD8+ T cells sorted from blood. These receptors were obtained from a man aged 25 to 40 in good health. CDR3s include the opening cysteine and the closing phenylalanine or tryptophan. A D gene is named only where the DNA matches it firmly. Size is stated for part of the rows, as once, few or many counts, or as a class when the clone is expanded.

>TRBV7-9|-|-|TRBJ1-2
CASSQGSSYGYTF
TGTGCCAGCAGCCAAGGGTCTTCCTATGGCTACACCTTC
>TRBV13|TRBD2|-|TRBJ2-7
CASSWASGGYEQYF
TGTGCCAGCAGCTGGGCTAGCGGGGGGTACGAGCAGTACTTC
>TRBV7-6|TRBD2|once|TRBJ2-1
CASRSTSGIYNEQFF
TGTGCCAGCAGATCTACTAGCGGTATCTACAATGAGCAGTTCTTC
>TRBV5-1|TRBD1|-|TRBJ2-7
CASTQGASYEQYF
TGCGCCAGCACCCAGGGGGCGTCCTACGAGCAGTACTTC
>TRBV15|TRBD1|-|TRBJ1-5
CATSEGASQPQHF
TGTGCCACCAGCGAGGGGGCAAGTCAGCCCCAGCATTTT
>TRBV6-5|-|-|TRBJ2-3
CASSYNRVSTDTQYF
TGTGCCAGCAGTTACAACAGGGTTAGCACAGATACGCAGTATTTT
>TRBV4-3|TRBD2|once|TRBJ2-2
CASSEGLAGVPGELFF
TGCGCCAGCAGCGAGGGACTAGCGGGAGTTCCCGGGGAGCTGTTTTTT
>TRBV7-9|TRBD2|-|TRBJ2-5
CASSIVTDGRETQYF
TGTGCCAGCAGCATTGTTACGGACGGGAGGGAGACCCAGTACTTC
>TRBV7-7|-|-|TRBJ2-7
CASSPTLGETYEQYF
TGTGCTAGCAGCCCTACTTTAGGGGAGACATACGAGCAGTACTTC
>TRBV7-9|-|-|TRBJ2-7
CASSHSSFYEQYF
TGTGCCAGCAGCCACTCCTCCTTTTACGAGCAGTACTTC
>TRBV11-2|TRBD2|-|TRBJ2-1
CASSPPLAGYNEQFF
TGTGCCAGCAGCCCCCCTCTAGCGGGGTACAATGAGCAGTTCTTC
>TRBV7-9|TRBD2|-|TRBJ2-3
CASTGGGWTDTQYF
TGTGCCAGCACCGGGGGAGGGTGGACAGATACGCAGTATTTT
>TRBV7-9|-|-|TRBJ2-1
CASSVAGAGTNEQFF
TGTGCCAGCAGCGTAGCAGGGGCAGGTACCAATGAGCAGTTCTTC
>TRBV5-1|-|-|TRBJ1-1
CASSVTPNTEAFF
TGCGCCAGCAGTGTAACACCGAACACTGAAGCTTTCTTT
>TRBV7-8|-|-|TRBJ2-1
CASSLDLVSLEQFF
TGTGCCAGCAGCTTAGACCTAGTAAGTCTTGAGCAGTTCTTC
>TRBV27|TRBD1|-|TRBJ2-5
CASSPPGQGVIQYF
TGTGCCAGCAGTCCTCCGGGACAGGGGGTGATTCAGTACTTC
>TRBV11-2|-|-|TRBJ1-4
CASSSPWEGLFF
TGTGCCAGCAGCTCCCCGTGGGAAGGGCTGTTTTTT
>TRBV19|TRBD2|-|TRBJ2-1
CASSIVSGRANEQFF
TGTGCCAGTAGTATAGTTAGCGGGAGGGCCAATGAGCAGTTCTTC
>TRBV7-6|TRBD1|-|TRBJ2-7
CASSLGQGIPYEQYF
TGTGCCAGCAGCCTTGGACAGGGGATCCCCTACGAGCAGTACTTC
>TRBV7-2|-|-|TRBJ2-7
CASSLNVRDEQYF
TGTGCCAGCAGCTTAAACGTTCGGGACGAGCAGTACTTC
>TRBV14|TRBD1|-|TRBJ2-6
CASSQGGTGAGSGANVLTF
TGTGCCAGCAGCCAAGGTGGGACAGGGGCCGGCTCTGGGGCCAACGTCCTGACTTTC
>TRBV5-4|TRBD1|-|TRBJ2-1
CASSPPTGGLDEQFF
TGTGCCAGCAGCCCTCCGACAGGGGGTTTGGATGAGCAGTTCTTC
>TRBV19|-|-|TRBJ2-7
CASSIGTSSYEQYF
TGTGCCAGTAGTATTGGGACATCATCCTACGAGCAGTACTTC
>TRBV4-3|-|once|TRBJ2-2
CASSQDRDGGFGELFF
TGCGCCAGCAGCCAAGATCGGGACGGTGGTTTCGGGGAGCTGTTTTTT
>TRBV4-1|TRBD1|-|TRBJ2-5
CASSQAGTGSLETQYF
TGCGCCAGCAGCCAAGCCGGGACAGGATCTTTGGAGACCCAGTACTTC